A single sample is the source of the 21 T cell receptor beta chains below, sequenced in a study of beta chain features in type 1 diabetes. These receptors' antigens are unknown. Every isolated RNA sample was fully reverse transcribed, so sequencing captured expressed TCRB transcripts. The method was immunoSEQ multiplex PCR; TCRdb's version includes in-frame clones alone and lacks a portion of them. The top ten clones hold 0.0085% to 0.012% of a sample with 350,000 to 400,000 clones, roughly 12% of them seen once. Study results and caveats: All four CD4+ subsets of Type 1 diabetes patients contained TCRB CDR3s that were moderately but significantly shorter.

The sequenced material came from naive CD4+ T cells from blood. Source of these receptors: a woman between 18 and 30 years old with type 1 diabetes.

This clone occurred a few times. The genes are TRBV7-9 and TRBJ1-5; D is unresolved. Trimming shortened V by 3 bases and J by 5 bases, and 5 bases separated the two germline ends. The CDR3 loop spans 12 amino acids. Germline V gene data show CDR1 as SEHNR and CDR2 as FQNEAQ (reference sequence). CDR3 coding DNA: TGTGCCAGCAGCTTGAGAGATCAGCCCCAGCATTTT. It specifies CASSLRDQPQHF.

This clone occurred a few times. J is TRBJ2-5 and V is TRBV4-2; TRBD2 might be the D (5 bases). Looked up from germline, CDR1 is LGHNA and CDR2 is YNFKEQ. Trimming cost V 0 bases and J 5 bases, with 10 bases left between them. This CDR3 comprises 14 residues. The DNA of the CDR3 is TGTGCCAGCAGCCAAGATCGCGAGGGTGAGACCCAGTACTTC. Protein sequence: CASSQDREGETQYF.

This clone was observed a few times. The chain combines TRBV28 with TRBJ2-7, with TRBD2 identical over 9 bases. After removal of 7 bases from V and 6 bases from J, the junction contained 10 bases not matched to a gene. The germline V gene has CDR1 MDHEN and CDR2 SYDVKM. The CDR3 has 14 amino acids. This CDR3 reads CASTLGTSIGEQYF. The CDR3 DNA reads as TGTGCCAGCACCCTCGGGACTAGCATCGGCGAGCAGTACTTC.

This rearrangement joins TRBV4-3 to TRBJ2-2; 7 nucleotides match TRBD1. V trimming: 4 bases; J trimming: 1 base; junction bases outside the gene matches: 6. Germline V gene lookup returns CDR1 LGHNA and CDR2 YSLEER. This CDR3 contains 16 residues. The CDR3 DNA reads as TGCGCCAGCAGCCCAGGACAGGATCTGAACACCGGGGAGCTGTTTTTT. Translation: CASSPGQDLNTGELFF.

This chain connects TRBV2 to TRBJ2-1; 7 bases match TRBD1. V was clipped by 8 bases and J by 7 bases; unmatched bases: 5. The germline V gene has CDR1 SNHLY and CDR2 FYNNEI. The CDR3 is 12 amino acids. CDR3 sequence (DNA): TGTGCCAGCCAGGGGGAAGGGAATGAGCAGTTCTTC. Encoded protein: CASQGEGNEQFF.

The gene calls are TRBV5-6 and TRBJ1-5; 8 bases align to TRBD1. The CDR3 consists of 15 residues. From germline, CDR1 is SGHDT and CDR2 YYEEEE. Trimming at V came to 2 bases and at J to 4 bases, leaving 5 bases not matched to a gene. The CDR3 sequence is CASSFRDRPNQPQHF. The DNA for the CDR3 is TGTGCCAGCAGCTTCCGGGACAGGCCTAATCAGCCCCAGCATTTT. Filled out from reference TRBV5-6 and TRBJ1-5, the complete variable domain reads DAGVTQSPTHLIKTRGQQVTLRCSPKSGHDTVSWYQQALGQGPQFIFQYYEEEERQRGNFPDRFSGHQFPNYSSELNVNALLLGDSALYLCASSFRDRPNQPQHFGDGTRLSIL.

This clone was picked up a small number of times. This chain uses TRBV4-3 with TRBJ2-1; TRBD1 might be the D (5 bases). There are 15 residues in the CDR3. V was clipped by 0 bases and J by 2 bases, with 8 bases between them. Germline V lookup: CDR1 LGHNA, CDR2 YSLEER. CDR3 nucleotides: TGCGCCAGCAGCCAAGATCCCAGGGCCTACAATGAGCAGTTCTTC. It codes for CASSQDPRAYNEQFF.

The chain recombines TRBV10-3 with TRBJ2-7; a possible D gene is TRBD1 (6 bases). Germline CDR1 and CDR2: ENHRY and SYGVKD. The V and J ends lost 6 bases and 7 bases respectively, with 10 bases between them. The CDR3 sequence is 11 residues long. CDR3 region: CAISRDKEQYF. The CDR3 coding sequence is TGTGCCATCAGCCGGGACAAGGAGCAGTACTTC.

The J gene is TRBJ2-2, the V gene TRBV4-1, with D perhaps matching TRBD2 (5 bases). Per the germline V gene, CDR1 is MGHRA and CDR2 is YSYEKL. Trimming left V 1 base short and J 6 bases short, with 12 bases between. CDR3 size: 15 residues. The CDR3 DNA follows: TGCGCCAGCAGCCAAGGCGGGTCCCCCGCCGGGGAGCTGTTTTTT. Its protein product is CASSQGGSPAGELFF.

The sample holds a few counts of this clone. V and J are TRBV6-5 and TRBJ2-5; D is ambiguous. Trimming took off 5 bases at V and 2 bases at J, with 9 bases between the two ends. CDR3 length equals 13 residues. Germline CDR1 and CDR2: MNHEY and SVGAGI. The CDR3 DNA reads as TGTGCCAGCAGTCTCCCTCGGCAAGAGACCCAGTACTTC. Translating gives CASSLPRQETQYF.

In its sample, this clone was seen a few times. V and J are TRBV29-1 and TRBJ2-5; 8 bases match TRBD2. CDR1 is SQVTM, CDR2 ANQGSEA, per germline. CDR3 length equals 13 residues. Trimming took 1 base from V and 7 from J; bases not matched to a gene: 5. The CDR3 is CSVEGRLAGTQYF. In DNA form, the CDR3 reads TGCAGCGTTGAAGGGAGGCTAGCGGGGACCCAGTACTTC.

In this sample, this clone turned up once. The same CDR3 arises from other DNA sequences in this sample as well. The rearrangement links TRBV5-1 to TRBJ2-3; D remains ambiguous. This CDR3 is built from 14 residues. V gave up 3 bases and J gave up 2 bases, with 10 bases separating them. Germline lookup yields CDR1 SGHRS and CDR2 YFSETQ. DNA of the CDR3: TGCGCCAGCAGCTCAACCGGTTTCACAGATACGCAGTATTTT. Protein product: CASSSTGFTDTQYF.

The V call is TRBV9, the J call TRBJ2-7; TRBD2 is a possible D gene (5 bases). V was trimmed by 2 bases and J by 2 bases, leaving 14 bases between them. The germline CDR1 and CDR2 sequences are SGDLS and YYNGEE. The CDR3 is 15 residues long. DNA of the CDR3: TGTGCCAGCAGCGTGGAGAGCGGAGGAGCCTACGAGCAGTACTTC. Translating gives CASSVESGGAYEQYF.

This clone was detected a few times. V gene TRBV4-1 combines with J gene TRBJ1-5; D is perhaps TRBD1 (5 bases). The CDR3 contains 15 residues. V lost 0 bases and J lost 6, with 12 bases in between. The V gene's germline CDR1 is MGHRA and CDR2 YSYEKL. The CDR3: CASSQDLQGVQPQHF. In DNA, the CDR3 is TGCGCCAGCAGCCAAGACCTTCAGGGCGTTCAGCCCCAGCATTTT.

The chain has TRBV5-1 and TRBJ2-1; 10 nucleotides align to TRBD2. CDR1 and CDR2 from the germline V gene are SGHRS and YFSETQ. The CDR3 sequence is 15 residues long. The J segment lost 8 bases and the V segment lost 4 bases, leaving 9 bases of the junction unmatched. The CDR3 region is CASSPVAGGVDEQFF. CDR3 sequence (DNA): TGCGCCAGCAGCCCGGTAGCGGGAGGCGTCGATGAGCAGTTCTTC.

This clone was found a few times. The CDR3 sequence: CASSAGGQGDEQFF. The CDR3 region has the DNA TGCGCCAGCAGCGCAGGCGGACAGGGCGATGAGCAGTTCTTC. The chain recombines TRBV5-1 with TRBJ2-1; the match to TRBD1 covers 8 bases. The V gene end was trimmed by 4 bases and the J gene end by 8 bases; junction bases not matched to a gene: 8. The CDR3 covers 14 residues. Germline V gives CDR1 SGHRS, CDR2 YFSETQ.

J is TRBJ2-2 and V is TRBV2; 10 positions agree with TRBD1. This CDR3 contains 15 residues. Germline V CDR1 and CDR2: SNHLY, FYNNEI. V gave up 4 bases and J gave up 1 base; unmatched junction bases: 0. This chain's CDR3 is CASSGDRGNTGELFF. In nucleotides, the CDR3 is TGTGCCAGCAGTGGGGACAGGGGGAACACCGGGGAGCTGTTTTTT.

This clone was counted only a few times. V gene TRBV6-5 combines with J gene TRBJ1-5, with 9 bases aligning to TRBD1. The germline CDR1 and CDR2 sequences are MNHEY and SVGAGI. This CDR3 is built from 15 residues. With 6 bases clipped from V and 3 bases from J, the junction kept 6 bases outside the gene matches. The CDR3 DNA sequence: TGTGCCAGCAGATCGGGACAGGGTTCCAATCAGCCCCAGCATTTT. It translates to CASRSGQGSNQPQHF.

This clone came up a few times. The chain carries TRBV6-5 and TRBJ2-5; 7 positions agree with TRBD1. Germline V lookup: CDR1 MNHEY, CDR2 SVGAGI. CDR3 size: 16 residues. V lost 0 bases to trimming and J lost 4 bases; unmatched junction nucleotides: 8. CDR3 nucleotides: TGTGCCAGCAGTTACTCAACCACAGGGGCCGGAGAGACCCAGTACTTC. Residues: CASSYSTTGAGETQYF.

The chain links TRBV7-2 to TRBJ2-1; D call uncertain. Trimming took 5 bases from V and 7 from J, leaving 12 bases between them. The CDR3 runs 13 residues. Germline CDR1 and CDR2: SGHTA and FQGNSA. CDR3 DNA: TGTGCCAGCAGCCTCGGTTCCCCTAATGAGCAGTTCTTC. Protein: CASSLGSPNEQFF.

CDR3 sequence reads: CASSDPIGTPYNEQFF. CDR3 DNA sequence: TGTGCCAGCAGTGACCCGATCGGGACACCTTACAATGAGCAGTTCTTC. The V gene is TRBV25-1, the J gene TRBJ2-1, with D possibly being TRBD1 (6 bases). The CDR3 has 16 residues. The germline CDR1 and CDR2 sequences are MGHDK and SYGVNS. V was trimmed by 3 bases and J by 4 bases, leaving 16 bases between them.